This T cell receptor beta chain comes out of a study of blood T cell repertoires in COVID-19. Background on the study: Recovered status applied to Cohort 3 donors who had two consecutive negative PCRs. It also applied to those with clearance or with symptom resolution. Italy, Spain and the United States were the sources of the convalescent and acute COVID-19 samples.

V was pared by 5 bases and J by 5 bases, with 19 bases between. The germline CDR1 and CDR2 sequences are MDHEN and SYDVKM. The CDR3 contains 15 residues. The table came from immunoSEQ multiplex PCR; TCRdb's copy has only in-frame clones and leaves some out. The sample carries 150,000 to 200,000 clones, about 88% recorded once. Grouping used clinical history reported by participants in a survey and questionnaire. Sequenced material: PBMCs or T cells enriched from blood (not recorded which). This clonotype was sampled from a middle-aged woman in a cohort exposed to, infected with or recovered from COVID-19 (not recorded which). The rearrangement uses TRBV28 and TRBJ2-7; weak D call: TRBD2 (6 bases). Here the CDR3 DNA reads TGTGCCAGCAGTCCCCCACGGAGGGGCTCGGACGAGCAGTACTTC. Translated: CASSPPRRGSDEQYF.